The 16 T cell receptor beta chains in this list originate from one sample, sequenced in a study of graft-versus-host responses after intestinal transplantation. Only in-frame clones appear in the TCRdb table, and some are missing; sequencing was by immunoSEQ multiplex PCR. The repertoire holds more than 10,000 clones, 65% to 85% seen once, with roughly 9% in the top ten. Specimen: PBMCs, collected roughly 310 days after intestinal transplant. These receptors were taken from a human patient who received an intestinal transplant, so some T cells may come from the graft donor.

CDR3 nucleotide sequence: TGTGCCAGCAGCCAAGCTAACTACGAGCAGTACTTC. Residues: CASSQANYEQYF. The chain uses TRBV14 and TRBJ2-7; D is ambiguous. Trimming took 1 base from V and 3 from J, leaving 4 bases between them. The CDR3 has 12 residues. In germline, CDR1 is SGHDN, CDR2 FVKESK.

The chain is built from TRBV6-5 and TRBJ2-7, with 13 nucleotides matching TRBD2. The CDR3 spans 14 residues. Trimming cost V 4 bases and J 5 bases; bases outside gene matches: 2. Germline-derived CDR1 and CDR2 are MNHEY and SVGAGI. CDR3 protein: CASSSGLAGNEQYF. The CDR3 coding sequence is TGTGCCAGCAGTTCGGGACTAGCGGGAAACGAGCAGTACTTC.

This clone is a singleton in its sample. The chain is built from TRBV18 and TRBJ1-5; 7 bases match TRBD1. CDR3 length: 15 amino acids. Germline values: CDR1 KGHSH, CDR2 LQKENI. The V and J ends lost 6 bases and 2 bases, in that order; junction bases with no gene match: 7. DNA of the CDR3: TGTGCCAGCTCCTTGAAGGGGGCCGGCAATCAGCCCCAGCATTTT. Its translation: CASSLKGAGNQPQHF.

This clone was counted once. The genes are TRBV9 and TRBJ2-5; D is unclear. V lost 0 bases, J lost 5 bases, and 23 bases lay in between. The germline V gene encodes CDR1 SGDLS and CDR2 YYNGEE. The CDR3 spans 18 residues. The CDR3 protein is CASSVGQGKGLGSETQYF. The CDR3 nucleotides read TGTGCCAGCAGCGTAGGGCAAGGGAAAGGTCTGGGCTCGGAGACCCAGTACTTC.

The chain combines TRBV5-1 with TRBJ2-7; 10 bases are shared with TRBD1. Germline CDR1 is SGHRS and CDR2 is YFSETQ. With V trimmed by 5 bases and J by 2 bases, 4 bases remained unmatched. The CDR3 spans 14 residues. CDR3 nucleotide sequence: TGCGCCAGCAGTTCGGGACAGGGGCCCTACGAGCAGTACTTC. It encodes CASSSGQGPYEQYF.

The chain uses TRBV7-2 and TRBJ1-6, with D possibly being TRBD1 (5 bases). The length of the CDR3 is 15 residues. Trimming pared 1 base from V and 8 bases from J, leaving 12 bases between. Germline V CDR1 and CDR2: SGHTA, FQGNSA. The CDR3: CASSLDTGRDSPLHF. The CDR3 region has the DNA TGTGCCAGCAGCTTAGATACAGGCCGGGATTCACCCCTCCACTTT.

V and J are TRBV6-1 and TRBJ2-1; TRBD1 matches 8 bases. This CDR3 comprises 13 residues. The trim removed 9 bases at V and 6 bases at J, leaving 7 bases unmatched. Germline lookup yields CDR1 MNHNS and CDR2 SASEGT. As DNA, the CDR3 is TGTGCCAGTTCACGGACAGGGATCAATGAGCAGTTCTTC. It is translated as CASSRTGINEQFF.

The chain combines TRBV15 with TRBJ1-5; D is perhaps TRBD1 (5 bases). The V and J ends lost 3 bases and 1 base respectively, with 10 bases between them. Germline loops: CDR1 LNHNV, CDR2 YYDKDF (reference sequence). This CDR3 region has 15 residues. CDR3 bases: TGTGCCACCAGCAGTGGAGGGGCGAGCAATCAGCCCCAGCATTTT. Encoded protein: CATSSGGASNQPQHF. Supplemented by reference TRBV15 and TRBJ1-5, the full variable domain reads DAMVIQNPRYQVTQFGKPVTLSCSQTLNHNVMYWYQQKSSQAPKLLFHYYDKDFNNEADTPDNFQSRRPNTSFCFLDIRSPGLGDTAMYLCATSSGGASNQPQHFGDGTRLSIL.

The chain carries TRBV27 and TRBJ2-7; D call uncertain. The CDR3 length is 13 residues. V dropped 2 bases and J dropped 6 bases, with 11 bases sitting between them. The germline V gene encodes CDR1 MNHEY and CDR2 SMNVEV (reference sequence). The CDR3 region is CASSLQDVREQYF. Here the CDR3 DNA reads TGTGCCAGCAGTTTACAAGACGTACGCGAGCAGTACTTC.

The CDR3 loop is CASSLGPEAFF. CDR3 DNA: TGTGCCAGCAGCTTGGGACCTGAAGCTTTCTTT. The chain is built from TRBV5-8 and TRBJ1-1; D remains unclear. The CDR3 contains 11 residues. V was cut by 0 bases and J by 6 bases, with 3 bases left in between. CDR1 and CDR2 from the germline V gene are SGHTS and YDEGEE. Complete variable domain (other parts from reference TRBV5-8 and TRBJ1-1): EAGVTQSPTHLIKTRGQQATLRCSPISGHTSVYWYQQALGLGLQFLLWYDEGEERNRGNFPPRFSGRQFPNYSSELNVNALELEDSALYLCASSLGPEAFFGQGTRLTVV.

The rearrangement uses TRBV6-6 and TRBJ2-7; TRBD1 matches 9 bases. V trimming: 7 bases; J trimming: 2 bases; junction bases outside the gene matches: 6. There are 14 residues in the CDR3. Germline CDR1 is MNHNY and CDR2 is SVGAGI (reference sequence). The CDR3 nucleotides read TGTGCCAGCATATGGGACAGGGCCCCCTACGAGCAGTACTTC. Translated: CASIWDRAPYEQYF.

The chain is built from TRBV28 and TRBJ2-2; D gene unclear. The germline CDR1 and CDR2 sequences are MDHEN and SYDVKM. Trimming removed 7 bases at V and 2 bases at J, with 5 bases between. The CDR3 extends over 12 amino acids. Here the CDR3 reads CASTLNTGELFF. In DNA form, the CDR3 reads TGTGCCAGCACCCTAAACACCGGGGAGCTGTTTTTT.

The chain combines TRBV19 with TRBJ2-7; TRBD1 is a possible D gene (5 bases). CDR1 LNHDA and CDR2 SQIVND come from the germline V gene (reference sequence). The germline V and J ends were trimmed by 3 bases and 3 bases, with 12 bases remaining between them. This CDR3 has 14 residues. The CDR3 DNA reads as TGTGCCAGTAGTATCCCCGGCGACAGCTACGAGCAGTACTTC. Translated: CASSIPGDSYEQYF.

CDR3 loop: CASSFAISLFGGSTGELFF. CDR3 coding DNA: TGCGCCAGCAGCTTTGCCATTTCCCTATTCGGAGGGTCCACCGGGGAGCTGTTTTTT. This sequence joins TRBV5-1 and TRBJ2-2; a weak D match, TRBD2 (6 bases). Trimming cost V 2 bases and J 4 bases, with 24 bases left between them. Germline values: CDR1 SGHRS, CDR2 YFSETQ. The CDR3 consists of 19 residues.

The chain employs TRBV15 and TRBJ2-5; D remains ambiguous. The J call may be incorrect, as the DNA end agrees better with TRBJ2-7. The CDR3 length is 15 residues. The V gene's germline CDR1 is LNHNV and CDR2 YYDKDF (reference sequence). The CDR3 loop is CATSNQILGYYEQYF. CDR3 DNA: TGTGCCACCAGCAATCAGATCCTGGGCTACTACGAGCAGTACTTC.

This chain uses TRBV30 with TRBJ1-2, with unresolved D. The V gene lost 5 bases and the J gene lost 3 bases, with 10 bases spanning the gap. This CDR3 comprises 12 residues. Germline V gene data show CDR1 as GTSNPN and CDR2 as SVGIG (reference sequence). CDR3 DNA: TGTGCCTGGGGACTAGGTGACTATGGCTACACCTTC. This codes for CAWGLGDYGYTF.